This T cell receptor beta chain comes out of a study of T cell responses to AZD1222 COVID-19 vaccine. Study results and caveats: Donors were largely white British and mainly female; clonal diversity was possibly underestimated. CD4 TCRs associated with vaccination spanned spike, dominating at 160-218 and 743-854. Baseline serostatus was positive in only a handful of AZD1222 recipients.

Assay: immunoSEQ multiplex PCR; the TCRdb copy retains only in-frame clones and omits some. Of around 270,000 clones listed, about 94% are singletons. Pooled together were second doses at about 4 or about 12 weeks. Of note for this clone: The antigen remains unidentified.

The source was peripheral blood, collected 28 days after the second AZD1222 dose. The clonotype originates from an adult who received the AZD1222 COVID-19 vaccine.

CDR3 residues: CSASSPGQGLAFF. The CDR3 nucleotides are TGCAGTGCTAGTTCGCCTGGACAGGGCTTAGCTTTCTTT. V and J are TRBV20-1 and TRBJ1-1; 8 bases line up with TRBD1. The CDR3 length is 13 residues. V shed 3 bases, J shed 10 bases, and the junction held 10 bases outside the gene matches. CDR1 and CDR2 (germline): DFQATT, SNEGSKA (reference sequence).